Ten or more counts support the clone carrying this TCR beta chain. Antigen specificity is unknown. After removal of 2 bases from V and 7 bases from J, the junction contained 19 bases not matched to a gene. CDR3 length: 19 residues. Germline CDR1 and CDR2: MNHEY and SVGAGI. This specimen belongs to a study of T-cell reconstitution after alpha-beta-depleted transplantation in children. Whole-study results and caveats: Several hundred expanded graft clones reportedly gave rise to the alpha-beta T cells present about two months after transplant. T-cell counts and diversity at one year post-transplant came mainly from newly produced T cells. Recipient T cells and thymic progenitors that survived gave rise to the high TCRbeta diversity observed at day 60 in some patients.

Molecular barcoding with unique molecular identifiers was used for the TCRbeta library. TCRdb re-called the PCR reads with MiXCR, one entry per CDR3 protein. The sample records around 140,000 distinct CDR3 sequences, 8% to 10% being singletons. This chain links TRBV6-5 with TRBJ2-2; 7 nucleotides line up with TRBD2. Specimen: PBMCs, mostly from graft donor cells, collected 180 days after TCRalphabeta/CD19-depleted stem cell transplant. The origin of this receptor is a female patient under 10 years old who had a stem cell transplant for congenital amegakaryocytic thrombocytopenia, so the T cells may come from the graft donor. The CDR3 protein is CASSYRVRFGGGSGGELFF. DNA of the CDR3: TGTGCCAGCAGTTACAGGGTCCGGTTCGGGGGAGGGAGTGGCGGGGAGCTGTTTTTT.